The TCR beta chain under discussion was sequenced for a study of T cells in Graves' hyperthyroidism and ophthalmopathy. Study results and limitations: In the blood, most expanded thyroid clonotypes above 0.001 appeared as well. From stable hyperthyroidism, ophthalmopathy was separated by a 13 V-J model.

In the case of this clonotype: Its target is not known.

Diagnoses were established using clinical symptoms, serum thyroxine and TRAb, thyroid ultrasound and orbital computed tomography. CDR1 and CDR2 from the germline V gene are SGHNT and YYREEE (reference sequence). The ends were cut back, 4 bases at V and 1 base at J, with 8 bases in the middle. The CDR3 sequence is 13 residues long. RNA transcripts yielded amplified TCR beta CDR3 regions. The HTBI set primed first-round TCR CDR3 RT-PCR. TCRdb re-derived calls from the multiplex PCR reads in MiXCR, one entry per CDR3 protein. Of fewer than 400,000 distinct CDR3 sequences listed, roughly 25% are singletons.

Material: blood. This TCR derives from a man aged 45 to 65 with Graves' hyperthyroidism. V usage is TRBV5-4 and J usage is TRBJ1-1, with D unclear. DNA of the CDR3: TGTGCCAGCAGCGCCTACAGGAACACTGAAGCTTTCTTT. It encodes CASSAYRNTEAFF.